This is a list of T cell receptor beta chains from one sample in a study of cytomegalovirus exposure and HLA in healthy donors. Sequencing used immunoSEQ multiplex PCR; TCRdb keeps in-frame clones, though not all of them. In the table there are some 130,000 clones, 80% to 90% of which are singletons. Input material: PBMCs. These receptors were taken from a woman between 18 and 29 years old in good health and CMV-seronegative. The CDR3 runs from the conserved cysteine through the conserved F or W. The D gene is left open where the match is weak. Size is omitted from some rows. Given values are once, few, many or a class for expanded clones.

clone size,CDR3 length,V gene,D gene,J gene,CDR3 protein,CDR3 DNA
once,15,TRBV29-1,TRBD2,TRBJ2-7,CSASPTSGGAGEQYF,TGCAGCGCGAGCCCCACTAGCGGGGGGGCGGGGGAGCAGTACTTC
.,15,TRBV5-1,TRBD1,TRBJ1-1,CASSFLGQWNTEAFF,TGCGCCAGCAGCTTCCTGGGACAGTGGAACACTGAAGCTTTCTTT
.,10,TRBV6-1,.,TRBJ2-7,CATRSYEQYF,TGTGCCACCCGCTCCTACGAGCAGTACTTC
.,12,TRBV7-9,.,TRBJ2-7,CASSSSRDEQYF,TGTGCCAGCAGCTCAAGTCGAGACGAGCAGTACTTC
.,15,TRBV10-3,TRBD2,TRBJ2-2,CAISDLSGGGGELFF,TGTGCCATCAGCGACCTTAGCGGGGGCGGCGGGGAGCTGTTTTTT
.,16,TRBV4-1,TRBD1,TRBJ2-1,CASSQEGQGTYNEQFF,TGCGCCAGCAGCCAAGAAGGACAGGGAACCTACAATGAGCAGTTCTTC
.,15,TRBV9,.,TRBJ1-3,CASSVGSSKVNTIYF,TGTGCCAGCAGCGTAGGCAGTTCGAAAGTAAACACCATATATTTT
.,15,TRBV5-4,TRBD1,TRBJ1-1,CASSLTGTGGDEAFF,TGTGCCAGCAGCTTGACCGGGACAGGGGGGGATGAAGCTTTCTTT
once,16,TRBV5-1,TRBD2,TRBJ2-1,CASSLAASGASNEQFF,TGCGCCAGCAGCTTGGCCGCTAGCGGGGCCTCCAATGAGCAGTTCTTC
.,15,TRBV6-4,.,TRBJ1-5,CASSRRQDSNQPQHF,TGTGCCAGCAGTCGTAGACAGGATAGCAATCAGCCCCAGCATTTT
.,14,TRBV18,TRBD1,TRBJ1-1,CASSPQGTALEAFF,TGTGCCAGCTCACCACAAGGGACAGCCCTTGAAGCTTTCTTT
once,19,TRBV5-1,.,TRBJ2-5,CASTNRHRSLLNKKETQYF,TGCGCCAGCACGAACCGACACAGGAGTCTATTGAACAAGAAAGAGACCCAGTACTTC
.,14,TRBV10-3,TRBD2,TRBJ2-7,CAIHGGAAGGEQYF,TGTGCCATCCATGGGGGAGCCGCGGGGGGCGAGCAGTACTTC
.,16,TRBV18,.,TRBJ1-3,CASSPNQGFAGNTIYF,TGTGCCAGCTCACCTAACCAGGGGTTTGCTGGAAACACCATATATTTT
.,16,TRBV5-1,TRBD2,TRBJ2-7,CASSPQTSGSSYEQYF,TGCGCCAGCAGCCCTCAGACTAGCGGTAGCTCCTACGAGCAGTACTTC
.,15,TRBV7-6,.,TRBJ2-3,CASSSRGSSTDTQYF,TGTGCCAGCAGCTCCCGGGGGTCTAGCACAGATACGCAGTATTTT
.,15,TRBV5-1,TRBD1,TRBJ1-3,CASSLGTGGGNTIYF,TGCGCCAGCAGCTTGGGGACAGGAGGGGGAAACACCATATATTTT
once,15,TRBV5-1,.,TRBJ2-1,CASSSGGSSYNEQFF,TGCGCCAGCAGCTCCGGGGGAAGCTCCTACAATGAGCAGTTCTTC
.,12,TRBV7-3,TRBD2,TRBJ2-6,CASSLAGGPLTF,TGTGCCAGCAGCTTAGCGGGGGGGCCCCTGACTTTC
.,15,TRBV6-5,.,TRBJ2-3,CASSYRGGSTDTQYF,TGTGCCAGCAGTTATAGGGGAGGTAGCACAGATACGCAGTATTTT
.,16,TRBV7-9,.,TRBJ1-6,CASSPTDSQYRSPLHF,TGTGCCAGCAGTCCCACCGACAGCCAGTATAGGTCACCCCTCCACTTT
.,16,TRBV7-9,TRBD1,TRBJ1-5,CASSFSWDRENQPQHF,TGTGCCAGCAGCTTTTCATGGGACAGGGAGAATCAGCCCCAGCATTTT
.,15,TRBV6-5,TRBD1,TRBJ2-5,CASSYGQGSRSGQYF,TGTGCCAGCAGTTACGGACAGGGTAGCCGTTCCGGCCAGTACTTC
.,11,TRBV2,.,TRBJ1-1,CASPGNTEAFF,TGTGCCAGCCCGGGGAACACTGAAGCTTTCTTT
.,17,TRBV6-1,TRBD2,TRBJ2-5,CASSVYGASGGQETQYF,TGTGCCAGCAGTGTATACGGGGCTAGCGGGGGACAAGAGACCCAGTACTTC
.,12,TRBV19,.,TRBJ1-2,CASNGEIGGYTF,TGTGCCAGTAATGGGGAGATTGGCGGCTACACCTTC
.,15,TRBV2,TRBD1,TRBJ2-4,CASSGDSVAKNIQYF,TGTGCCAGCAGTGGGGACAGCGTAGCCAAAAACATTCAGTACTTC